The rows below give T cell receptor beta chains drawn from one sample of a study of technical replicates of blood from several donors. Sequenced by immunoSEQ multiplex PCR; TCRdb stores in-frame clones only, minus some. The sample shows around 76,000 clones, over 95% of them seen only once. The specimen was T cells isolated from PBMCs. The origin of the receptors is a human donor in good health. Both conserved end residues are part of each CDR3. The D gene is left open where the match is weak. The listing skips clone size in some rows; elsewhere it reads once, few, many or a size class.

v_gene,d_gene,abundance,j_gene,CDR3nt,CDR3aa
TRBV10-3,-,once,TRBJ2-3,TGTGCCATCAGTGAGTTTACGGGGTTAATCACAGATACGCAGTATTTT,CAISEFTGLITDTQYF
TRBV7-8,TRBD1,-,TRBJ1-1,TGTGCCAGCAGCTTAGGGGACCCGGGACAGCCAACTGAAGCTTTCTTT,CASSLGDPGQPTEAFF
TRBV5-4,TRBD1,-,TRBJ1-5,TGTGCCAGCAGCTTGGCAGGGGGCCGTCAGCCCCAGCATTTT,CASSLAGGRQPQHF
TRBV4-2,TRBD2,-,TRBJ2-7,TGTGCCAGCAGCCAACTACTAGCGTTCGACGAGCAGTACTTC,CASSQLLAFDEQYF
TRBV6-5,-,-,TRBJ1-2,TGTGCCAGCAGTTACTCGCTAGAGAACGATGGCTACACCTTC,CASSYSLENDGYTF
TRBV27,TRBD2,-,TRBJ2-7,TGTGCCAGCAGTTTATCGGGGACTACTAGTGGGGCTTCCTACGAGCAGTACTTC,CASSLSGTTSGASYEQYF
TRBV28,TRBD2,once,TRBJ2-1,TGTGCCACCGAGGGAGGGGAGGGAGGTATTCTGGCCTACAATGAGCAGTTCTTC,CATEGGEGGILAYNEQFF
TRBV6-6,-,-,TRBJ1-1,TGTGCCAGCAGTTACTCGAGTAGATCTGAAGCTTTCTTT,CASSYSSRSEAFF
TRBV7-9,-,-,TRBJ2-3,TGTGCCAGCAGCTCTCTACAGGGCCATACGCAGTATTTT,CASSSLQGHTQYF
TRBV5-4,-,-,TRBJ1-1,TGTGCCAGCAGCTTCCCCCCGGGGACAAGGGACACTGAAGCTTTCTTT,CASSFPPGTRDTEAFF
TRBV5-1,-,-,TRBJ1-5,TGCGCCAGCAGTTTTTTCGGGTCTCAGCCCCAGCATTTT,CASSFFGSQPQHF
TRBV7-2,TRBD1,-,TRBJ1-1,TGTGCCAGCAGCCTAGGGACAGGGGGACGCACTGAAGCTTTCTTT,CASSLGTGGRTEAFF
TRBV28,TRBD1,-,TRBJ1-2,TGTGCCAGCAGCCAGGGGACAGGGGCCCACTTTTATGGCTACACCTTC,CASSQGTGAHFYGYTF
TRBV27,TRBD2,-,TRBJ2-3,TGTGCCAGCAGTTTATCGGGAGGGAGCACAGATACGCAGTATTTT,CASSLSGGSTDTQYF
TRBV9,TRBD2,-,TRBJ2-5,TGTGCCAGCAGCGTACAGACTAGCGGGACGATAGTCGTGACCCAGTACTTC,CASSVQTSGTIVVTQYF
TRBV27,-,-,TRBJ1-1,TGTGCCAGCAAGGCGGGAGGGGTCCTCGGTGAAGCTTTCTTT,CASKAGGVLGEAFF
TRBV18,-,-,TRBJ2-2,TGTGCCAGCTCATTTAATAGCGGCCGTTTCGGGGAGCTGTTTTTT,CASSFNSGRFGELFF
TRBV5-4,-,-,TRBJ1-1,TGTGCCAGCAGCTTGGGCGGGGGCGTTGAAGCTTTCTTT,CASSLGGGVEAFF
TRBV10-3,TRBD1,-,TRBJ2-7,TGTGCCATCAGTGAGTCTTTCAGTCCGGACAGGGCTGACGAGCAGTACTTC,CAISESFSPDRADEQYF
TRBV28,TRBD2,-,TRBJ2-7,TGTGCCAGCAGTTTAAGGGAGGGCCGGTACGAGCAGTACTTC,CASSLREGRYEQYF
TRBV5-5,-,once,TRBJ1-5,TGTGCCAGCAGCTTGGAAACAGGGTTTAGCAATCAGCCCCAGCATTTT,CASSLETGFSNQPQHF
TRBV10-3,-,once,TRBJ1-3,TGTGCCATCAGCCAGGCCACTAGCTCTGGAAACACCATATATTTT,CAISQATSSGNTIYF
TRBV28,-,-,TRBJ1-1,TGTGCCAGCAGTTTAGGGGGTAGGGGGACTGAAGCTTTCTTT,CASSLGGRGTEAFF
TRBV7-3,TRBD1,-,TRBJ2-2,TGTGCCAGCAGCCCTGGAACAGGGGTCGGGGAGCTGTTTTTT,CASSPGTGVGELFF
TRBV6-4,TRBD2,-,TRBJ2-3,TGTGCCAGCAGTGACGGGAGGGCCACAGATACGCAGTATTTT,CASSDGRATDTQYF
TRBV5-4,-,-,TRBJ2-3,TGTGCCAGCAGCTTCCTAGATACGCAGTATTTT,CASSFLDTQYF
TRBV6-9,-,-,TRBJ2-1,TGTGCCAGCGGAACAAATAACAGGGATATCAATGAGCAGTTCTTC,CASGTNNRDINEQFF
TRBV21-1,-,-,TRBJ1-1,TGTGCCAGCAGCAAAGCGCTTATACATGAAGCTTTCTTT,CASSKALIHEAFF